The 32 T cell receptor beta chains presented below share a single source sample, sequenced in a study of cytomegalovirus exposure and HLA in healthy donors. TCRdb's copy holds only in-frame clones and misses some; the assay was immunoSEQ multiplex PCR. Found here are 150,000 or so clones, about 91% of them singletons; the top ten hold about 8.2%. The sequenced material came from PBMCs. The receptors here all came from a woman aged 18-29 years in good health and CMV-seropositive.

The chain has TRBV4-1 and TRBJ2-2, with D perhaps matching TRBD1 (6 bases). From germline, CDR1 is MGHRA and CDR2 YSYEKL. This CDR3 has 14 residues. The V and J ends lost 1 base and 8 bases respectively, with 11 bases between them. The CDR3 DNA is TGCGCCAGCAGCCAAGCCAGGGGTGTGGGGGAGCTGTTTTTT. Translation: CASSQARGVGELFF.

This chain uses TRBV27 with TRBJ2-7; 7 nucleotides agree with TRBD1. CDR3 size: 16 residues. Trimming took 3 bases from V and 0 from J; bases not matched to a gene: 8. Germline V gene sequence: CDR1 MNHEY, CDR2 SMNVEV (reference sequence). The CDR3 sequence is CASSFLDRLSSYEQYF. In DNA, the CDR3 is TGTGCCAGCAGTTTCTTGGACAGGTTGAGCTCCTACGAGCAGTACTTC.

The chain couples TRBV4-1 to TRBJ2-1; 11 nucleotides line up with TRBD2. The germline CDR1 and CDR2 sequences are MGHRA and YSYEKL. The CDR3 runs to 16 residues. V trimming: 4 bases; J trimming: 3 bases; junction bases outside the gene matches: 5. Here the CDR3 reads CASSPRLAGFYNEQFF. CDR3 bases: TGCGCCAGCAGCCCCCGACTAGCGGGGTTCTACAATGAGCAGTTCTTC.

Remarks on this clone: Other DNA variants within this sample encode the same CDR3. The CDR3 here is CASSFWDRGDQPQHF. The CDR3 DNA sequence: TGTGCCAGCAGCTTCTGGGACAGGGGGGATCAGCCCCAGCATTTT. The chain combines TRBV5-6 with TRBJ1-5; TRBD1 matches 11 bases. The CDR3 sequence is 15 residues long. The germline CDR1 and CDR2 sequences are SGHDT and YYEEEE. The V gene end was trimmed by 2 bases and the J gene end by 5 bases; junction bases not matched to a gene: 3.

The sample holds one count of this clone. The chain carries TRBV5-1 and TRBJ2-7, with 10 bases matching TRBD2. The CDR3 has 17 residues. Germline CDR1 and CDR2: SGHRS and YFSETQ. With 3 bases clipped from V and 5 bases from J, the junction kept 14 bases outside the gene matches. CDR3 region: CASSSNLLAGAGNEQYF. In nucleotides, the CDR3 is TGCGCCAGCAGCTCCAATCTCCTAGCGGGGGCCGGCAACGAGCAGTACTTC.

This chain joins TRBV6-5 and TRBJ1-1; D unresolved. The CDR3 runs to 14 residues. Trimming pared 5 bases from V and 1 base from J, leaving 11 bases between. Germline CDR1 is MNHEY and CDR2 is SVGAGI. The DNA for the CDR3 is TGTGCCAGCAGTGCGGTCTACAAGAACACTGAAGCTTTCTTT. Its translation: CASSAVYKNTEAFF.

Only a few counts were recorded for this clone. This chain connects TRBV5-8 to TRBJ1-2; D remains unclear. Germline V CDR1 and CDR2: SGHTS, YDEGEE. The CDR3 contains 14 residues. V was pared by 0 bases and J by 8 bases, with 14 bases between. CDR3 loop: CASSLVQAPEGYTF. Here the CDR3 DNA reads TGTGCCAGCAGCTTGGTGCAGGCCCCCGAAGGCTACACCTTC.

The J gene is TRBJ1-1, the V gene TRBV2, with 7 bases fitting TRBD1. J was trimmed by 0 bases and V by 6 bases; bases with no gene match: 7. Germline assignment: CDR1 SNHLY and CDR2 FYNNEI. The CDR3 is 15 residues long. The CDR3 nucleotides are TGTGCCAGCAGCGTAAAAACAGGGGTGAACACTGAAGCTTTCTTT. Residues: CASSVKTGVNTEAFF.

The chain combines TRBV6-6 with TRBJ2-7; D is ambiguous. Germline V gene lookup returns CDR1 MNHNY and CDR2 SVGAGI (reference sequence). There are 13 residues in the CDR3. Trimming left V 7 bases short and J 5 bases short, with 15 bases between. CDR3 region: CASTCHRRHEQYF. Written as DNA, the CDR3 is TGTGCCAGCACTTGCCATCGGAGACACGAGCAGTACTTC.

This chain joins TRBV5-4 and TRBJ1-1; 10 nucleotides match TRBD1. J lost 6 bases, V lost 2 bases, and 1 base had no gene match. The CDR3 runs 13 residues. The germline V gene encodes CDR1 SGHNT and CDR2 YYREEE (reference sequence). CDR3 in DNA: TGTGCCAGCAGCTTTGGGACAGGGGCTGAAGCTTTCTTT. Protein sequence: CASSFGTGAEAFF.

This chain connects TRBV27 to TRBJ2-2; 13 nucleotides line up with TRBD2. With 7 bases clipped from V and 0 bases from J, the junction kept 2 bases outside the gene matches. The CDR3 is made up of 16 amino acids. Germline V CDR1 and CDR2: MNHEY, SMNVEV (reference sequence). DNA of the CDR3: TGTGCCAGCACGACTAGCGGGGGGCCGAACACCGGGGAGCTGTTTTTT. Translated: CASTTSGGPNTGELFF.

The chain employs TRBV9 and TRBJ1-4, with D perhaps matching TRBD1 (6 bases). Germline V gives CDR1 SGDLS, CDR2 YYNGEE. Trimming cost V 0 bases and J 5 bases, with 14 bases left between them. The CDR3 runs to 16 residues. This CDR3 reads CASSVGYGQQNEKLFF. The CDR3 nucleotides are TGTGCCAGCAGCGTAGGGTATGGACAGCAGAATGAAAAACTGTTTTTT.

The genes are TRBV4-2 and TRBJ1-2, with D unclear. Germline CDR1 reads LGHNA; CDR2 reads YNFKEQ. V was pared by 4 bases and J by 4 bases, with 10 bases between. The length of the CDR3 is 13 residues. CDR3 bases: TGTGCCAGCAGCCTTGAGCGAAGCTATGGCTACACCTTC. It specifies CASSLERSYGYTF.

This chain joins TRBV7-2 and TRBJ1-5; D uncertain. Germline V gene sequence: CDR1 SGHTA, CDR2 FQGNSA. V lost 1 base, J lost 4 bases, and 11 bases lay in between. This CDR3 region has 15 residues. For the CDR3, the DNA is TGTGCCAGCAGCTTAGAGCAGAGGCCAAATCAGCCCCAGCATTTT. Its protein product is CASSLEQRPNQPQHF.

V gene TRBV6-6 combines with J gene TRBJ1-5, with unresolved D. This CDR3 region has 14 residues. From germline, CDR1 is MNHNY and CDR2 SVGAGI (reference sequence). The V end lost 3 bases, the J end lost 4 bases, and 10 bases lay between the germline ends. The CDR3 DNA follows: TGTGCCAGCAGTTATATTGGAGGAAATCAGCCCCAGCATTTT. Translated, it gives CASSYIGGNQPQHF.

The J gene is TRBJ1-5, the V gene TRBV6-1, with D possibly TRBD1 on 5 matching bases. The V end was cut by 7 bases, the J end by 7 bases, with 14 bases between. CDR1 is MNHNS and CDR2 is SASEGT in the germline V gene. This CDR3 is 13 amino acids long. The CDR3 DNA sequence: TGTGCCAGCAAGCAGGGTGGAAGCCAGCCCCAGCATTTT. Translation gives CASKQGGSQPQHF.

For this clone: At one end the junction does not follow the germline gene, possibly because of a read error. The chain employs TRBV6-5 and TRBJ2-2, with a possible D match to TRBD1 (5 bases). Germline V gene sequence: CDR1 MNHEY, CDR2 SVGAGI. The CDR3 is 13 residues long. CDR3 DNA sequence: TGTGCCGGACACCTCCCGAATACCGGGGAGCTGTTTTTT. Translating it yields CAGHLPNTGELFF.

The chain joins TRBV5-6 to TRBJ2-7; D perhaps matches TRBD1 (5 bases). V lost 4 bases, J lost 3 bases, and 11 bases lay in between. Germline V gives CDR1 SGHDT, CDR2 YYEEEE. This CDR3 is built from 13 residues. The CDR3 DNA is TGTGCCAGCAGCCGGAGCAGGGTCTACGAGCAGTACTTC. Residues: CASSRSRVYEQYF.

This rearrangement joins TRBV10-3 to TRBJ1-1, with 8 bases lining up with TRBD1. Trimming took 2 bases from V and 6 from J; bases not matched to a gene: 11. Germline loops: CDR1 ENHRY, CDR2 SYGVKD. The CDR3 totals 16 residues. CDR3 protein: CAISEPTHRGDAEAFF. CDR3 bases: TGTGCCATCAGTGAGCCTACGCACAGGGGGGACGCTGAAGCTTTCTTT.

This clone was seen a single time. The chain is built from TRBV4-1 and TRBJ2-7, with D perhaps TRBD2 (7 bases). V lost 1 base and J lost 2, with 18 bases in between. Germline-derived CDR1 and CDR2 are MGHRA and YSYEKL. CDR3 size: 17 residues. In nucleotides, the CDR3 is TGCGCCAGCAGCCAAGGTCCCACAGGGAGGGCGACCTACGAGCAGTACTTC. This sequence encodes CASSQGPTGRATYEQYF.

The genes are TRBV28 and TRBJ2-7; TRBD1 agrees at 7 bases. This CDR3 has 14 amino acids. Germline-derived CDR1 and CDR2 are MDHEN and SYDVKM. The junction had 11 bases not matched to a gene; V was cut back by 6 bases and J by 6 bases. In DNA, the CDR3 is TGTGCCAGCAGGGTCTCCGGGACAGCCTCCGAGCAGTACTTC. It encodes CASRVSGTASEQYF. Looking up the rest from reference TRBV28 and TRBJ2-7 gives the full variable domain: DVKVTQSSRYLVKRTGEKVFLECVQDMDHENMFWYRQDPGLGLRLIYFSYDVKMKEKGDIPEGYSVSREKKERFSLILESASTNQTSMYLCASRVSGTASEQYFGPGTRLTVT.

The V gene is TRBV5-1, the J gene TRBJ2-7; TRBD1 aligns across 8 bases. With 3 bases clipped from V and 6 bases from J, the junction kept 8 bases outside the gene matches. This CDR3 has 14 residues. CDR1 and CDR2 from the germline V gene are SGHRS and YFSETQ. In DNA, the CDR3 is TGCGCCAGCAGCTCAGGGGGCGCCGGTCGCGAGCAGTACTTC. Residues: CASSSGGAGREQYF.

The chain recombines TRBV28 with TRBJ1-6, with unresolved D. Trimming removed 4 bases at V and 0 bases at J, with 7 bases between. CDR1 and CDR2 (germline): MDHEN, SYDVKM. The length of the CDR3 is 15 residues. In nucleotides, the CDR3 is TGTGCCAGCAGTTCTGGGAGCTCCTATAATTCACCCCTCCACTTT. Its protein is CASSSGSSYNSPLHF.

This sequence joins TRBV5-1 and TRBJ2-4, with a weak D call TRBD2 (7 bases). The V end lost 0 bases, the J end lost 8 bases, and 12 bases lay between the germline ends. The CDR3 is 14 residues long. Germline CDR1 reads SGHRS; CDR2 reads YFSETQ. The CDR3: CASSLATGRDIQYF. The CDR3 DNA sequence: TGCGCCAGCAGCTTGGCAACAGGGAGGGACATTCAGTACTTC.

The chain employs TRBV21-1 and TRBJ2-1; the table's D call of TRBD2 was not tested on the DNA. TRBV21-1 is annotated as a pseudogene. This CDR3 contains 17 residues. The CDR3 region has the DNA TGTGCCAGCAGCAAAATAAAGCGGGGGGGCGGCCACAATGAGCAGTTCTTC. Amino acid sequence: CASSKIKRGGGHNEQFF.

The V call is TRBV6-8, the J call TRBJ2-7, with 10 bases fitting TRBD2. V was pared by 3 bases and J by 6 bases, with 17 bases of the junction left unmatched. The V gene's germline CDR1 is MNHGY and CDR2 SAAAGT. The CDR3 totals 18 residues. CDR3 residues: CASSYTPRTSGLWREQYF. The DNA for the CDR3 is TGTGCCAGCAGTTATACCCCTAGGACTAGCGGATTATGGCGCGAGCAGTACTTC.

V usage is TRBV27 and J usage is TRBJ2-7; D not certain. V was cut by 3 bases and J by 0 bases, with 6 bases left in between. The CDR3 has 13 residues. The germline gives CDR1 MNHEY, CDR2 SMNVEV (reference sequence). The CDR3 spells CASSFGPSYEQYF. The CDR3 bases are TGTGCCAGCAGTTTTGGCCCCTCCTACGAGCAGTACTTC.

The chain employs TRBV6-1 and TRBJ2-4, with a tentative D call TRBD1 (5 bases). The CDR3 consists of 11 residues. V was cut by 7 bases and J by 15 bases, with 16 bases left in between. Per the germline V gene, CDR1 is MNHNS and CDR2 is SASEGT. DNA of the CDR3: TGTGCCAGCACTCACGGGCGTAGGGGGTACTTC. Its translation: CASTHGRRGYF.

J is TRBJ2-7 and V is TRBV6-5, with 9 bases that match TRBD1. The CDR3 runs 13 residues. J gave up 4 bases and V 7 bases, and 5 bases lay outside the gene matches. Germline V lookup: CDR1 MNHEY, CDR2 SVGAGI. CDR3 nucleotides: TGTGCCAGCATTAAGACAGGGGGGTACGAGCAGTACTTC. Encoded protein: CASIKTGGYEQYF.

The chain recombines TRBV5-5 with TRBJ2-2; D possibly corresponds to TRBD2 (5 bases). V was trimmed by 5 bases and J by 1 base, leaving 9 bases between them. The CDR3 covers 14 residues. Germline V lookup: CDR1 SGHKS, CDR2 YYEKEE (reference sequence). The CDR3 reads CASSRGGNTGELFF. CDR3 in DNA: TGTGCCAGCAGTCGCGGAGGGAACACCGGGGAGCTGTTTTTT.

The chain joins TRBV4-3 to TRBJ2-5, with a tentative D call TRBD1 (6 bases). The CDR3 has 15 residues. Germline V gene lookup returns CDR1 LGHNA and CDR2 YSLEER. V lost 0 bases and J lost 0, with 8 bases in between. The CDR3 loop reads CASSQERGNQETQYF. The CDR3, as DNA: TGCGCCAGCAGCCAAGAGAGGGGGAACCAAGAGACCCAGTACTTC.

The rearrangement joins TRBV6-5 to TRBJ2-7; unclear D gene. Germline V gene lookup returns CDR1 MNHEY and CDR2 SVGAGI. The CDR3 runs to 15 residues. Trimming removed 1 base at V and 0 bases at J, with 10 bases between. The CDR3 loop reads CASSYYLGTSYEQYF. The CDR3 DNA reads TGTGCCAGCAGTTACTATCTGGGCACCTCCTACGAGCAGTACTTC.